This T cell receptor (beta chain) was sequenced for a study of blood T cells in healthy people across ages. Notes on the study in general: The lack of PBMC sorting stopped any conclusive naive versus antigen-experienced comparison.

Only a few counts were recorded for this clonotype. The target antigen is unknown. The CDR3 extends over 14 amino acids. V shed 5 bases and J shed 7 bases, with 18 bases lying between them. Germline-derived CDR1 and CDR2 are SEHNR and FQNEAQ (reference sequence). Total RNA, at least 5.5 micrograms per sample, came from PBMCs. A sample-barcoded 5' primer and a J-beta primer mix were used in a second PCR of about 7 to 12 cycles. TCRdb re-derived calls from the 5' RACE reads in MiXCR, one entry per CDR3 protein. The table has 1.5 million or so distinct CDR3 sequences, roughly 43% seen once. The sample comprised blood. The source is a young woman in good health. The rearrangement joins TRBV7-9 to TRBJ2-7; possible D gene TRBD1, 6 bases. CDR3 DNA: TGTGCCAGCAGCCCATGGGACAACTACAATGAGCAGTACTTC. It translates to CASSPWDNYNEQYF.